Given below is one TCR beta chain in context. Methods used by the authors: Estimated nucleated cell counts came from reference gene primer amplification. Profiling relied on immunoSEQ multiplex PCR, and the TCRdb table lists in-frame clones only, not all of them. The DNA was the basis for D and trimming; V, J and clone size are from that table. The profile shows roughly 200,000 clones, around 79% of them singletons. The data belong to a study of blood T cell repertoires in COVID-19. Study details: Acute and convalescent COVID-19 samples came from the United States, Italy and Spain. T cells, B-cell-depleted T cells, or PBMCs provided the cDNA or gDNA that served as material.

The CDR3 runs to 13 residues. Trimming removed 0 bases from V and 11 bases from J, with 8 bases in between. Germline values: CDR1 SGHAT, CDR2 FQNNGV. Those enrolled in Seattle joined during active infection and were followed longitudinally afterward. The sample comprised peripheral blood. The rearrangement links TRBV11-2 to TRBJ1-6, with D maybe TRBD1 (5 bases). This receptor was identified in a woman aged 40 to 50 with COVID-19, enrolled during active disease. The CDR3 DNA sequence: TGTGCCAGCAGCTTAGACGGGGGTACACCCCTCCACTTT. Its translation: CASSLDGGTPLHF.